The 29 T cell receptor beta chains given below trace back to one sample, sequenced in a study of Ad26.COV2.S vaccination and SARS-CoV-2 variants. Profiled with immunoSEQ multiplex PCR; TCRdb holds only in-frame clones, not every one. The sample has 400,000 to 500,000 clones, 85% to 90% seen once. This sample's treatment: about 20 received Ad26.COV2.S at low or high dose, single or two shots; five or six received placebo; per-sample allocation not given. Sampling occurred on day 63 after the first vaccine or placebo injection. The source material was peripheral blood, sampled in a trial of Ad26.COV2.S vaccine versus placebo. The receptors here all came from a person between 18 and 60 years old who received the Ad26.COV2.S COVID-19 vaccine or a placebo.

The chain combines TRBV10-1 with TRBJ1-2; D perhaps matches TRBD1 (5 bases). The length of the CDR3 is 11 residues. Trimming shortened V by 11 bases and J by 10 bases, and 17 bases separated the two germline ends. From germline, CDR1 is WNHNN and CDR2 SYGVQD (reference sequence). CDR3 DNA sequence: TGCGCCCCACCGCCAGGAGGGGACTACACCTTC. Encoded protein: CAPPPGGDYTF.

The chain uses TRBV18 and TRBJ1-6; D possibly corresponds to TRBD1 (5 bases). V was shortened by 4 bases and J by 0 bases, with 19 bases between the two germline ends. The germline gives CDR1 KGHSH, CDR2 LQKENI. CDR3 size: 19 residues. The CDR3 region has the DNA TGTGCCAGCTCACAGCTGGCCCCAGGGACGATCTCCTATAATTCACCCCTCCACTTT. Protein: CASSQLAPGTISYNSPLHF.

This rearrangement joins TRBV3-1 (or the pseudogene TRBV3-2) to TRBJ1-6; D gene uncertain. This CDR3 spans 13 amino acids. Germline CDR1 is LGHDT and CDR2 is YNNKEL (reference sequence). Trimming stripped 7 bases from V and 10 bases from J, with 14 bases between. CDR3 protein: CASMSNLESPLHF. As DNA, the CDR3 is TGTGCCAGCATGTCTAACCTTGAGTCACCCCTCCACTTT.

The chain has TRBV5-1 and TRBJ1-2; 7 bases agree with TRBD1. The CDR3 runs to 14 residues. CDR1 is SGHRS, CDR2 YFSETQ, per germline. J gave up 4 bases and V 3 bases, and 6 bases lay outside the gene matches. In DNA, the CDR3 is TGCGCCAGCAGCTCACAGGGGCCAGGCTATGGCTACACCTTC. This gives the protein CASSSQGPGYGYTF. The whole variable domain, filled in from reference TRBV5-1 and TRBJ1-2, reads KAGVTQTPRYLIKTRGQQVTLSCSPISGHRSVSWYQQTPGQGLQFLFEYFSETQRNKGNFPGRFSGRQFSNSRSEMNVSTLELGDSALYLCASSSQGPGYGYTFGSGTRLTVV.

This clone was recorded a few times. The V and J genes are TRBV9 and TRBJ1-6, with D perhaps matching TRBD1 (6 bases). This CDR3 is built from 17 residues. Deletions cut 4 bases from V and 7 bases from J, with 21 bases between. CDR1 and CDR2 (germline): SGDLS, YYNGEE. The chain's CDR3 is CASSSAPGQSLNSPLHF. DNA for the CDR3: TGTGCCAGCAGCTCTGCTCCTGGACAGAGCCTGAATTCACCCCTCCACTTT.

V and J are TRBV7-9 and TRBJ2-2; D is perhaps TRBD1 or TRBD2 (5 bases each). Germline CDR1 reads SEHNR; CDR2 reads FQNEAQ (reference sequence). Trimming stripped 1 base from V and 5 bases from J, with 5 bases between. This CDR3 region has 13 residues. CDR3 sequence: CASSLGGTGELFF. The CDR3 coding sequence is TGTGCCAGCAGCTTAGGGGGGACCGGGGAGCTGTTTTTT.

The chain has TRBV4-1 and TRBJ1-5; D is unclear. Germline V gene lookup returns CDR1 MGHRA and CDR2 YSYEKL. This CDR3 contains 13 residues. Trimming took off 4 bases at V and 3 bases at J, with 7 bases between the two ends. CDR3 bases: TGCGCCAGCAGCCTCTCGCCCAATCAGCCCCAGCATTTT. Translating gives CASSLSPNQPQHF.

J is TRBJ2-2 and V is TRBV12-3 or TRBV12-4; 7 bases line up with TRBD1. There are 13 residues in the CDR3. V gave up 5 bases and J gave up 6 bases; unmatched junction bases: 3. The CDR3 loop reads CASSHTGAGELFF. In nucleotides, the CDR3 is TGTGCCAGCAGTCACACAGGGGCCGGGGAGCTGTTTTTT.

This chain joins TRBV27 and TRBJ1-2; TRBD1 matches at 11 bases. The trim removed 5 bases at V and 5 bases at J, leaving 4 bases unmatched. This CDR3 region has 14 residues. Germline CDR1 is MNHEY and CDR2 is SMNVEV (reference sequence). CDR3 amino acids: CASSRGQGGYGYTF. DNA of the CDR3: TGTGCCAGCAGTAGGGGACAGGGGGGGTATGGCTACACCTTC.

J is TRBJ1-4 and V is TRBV29-1; D gene ambiguous. The germline V and J ends were trimmed by 6 bases and 8 bases, with 16 bases remaining between them. CDR1 and CDR2 from the germline V gene are SQVTM and ANQGSEA. CDR3 size: 13 residues. The DNA of the CDR3 is TGCAGCGTCAAGAACCGGGCAGACGAAAAACTGTTTTTT. It encodes CSVKNRADEKLFF.

The rearrangement joins TRBV15 to TRBJ1-6; the D is unclear. Germline values: CDR1 LNHNV, CDR2 YYDKDF (reference sequence). The CDR3 length is 15 residues. Trimming stripped 5 bases from V and 7 bases from J, with 15 bases between. Here the CDR3 reads CATSPERTVNSPLHF. The CDR3 DNA is TGTGCCACCAGCCCTGAAAGGACGGTGAATTCACCCCTCCACTTT.

To note about this clone: Other DNA sequences in this sample translate to the same CDR3. V is TRBV7-2 and J is TRBJ1-1; 7 bases map to TRBD1. CDR1 and CDR2 (germline): SGHTA, FQGNSA. The CDR3 has 14 residues. Trimming removed 5 bases from V and 0 bases from J; junction bases left unmatched: 3. This CDR3 reads CASSLDRVNTEAFF. The DNA of the CDR3 is TGTGCCAGCAGCCTTGACAGGGTGAACACTGAAGCTTTCTTT.

This clone was counted once. The rearrangement uses TRBV28 and TRBJ1-1, with D tentatively TRBD1 (5 bases). This CDR3 has 14 amino acids. The germline V gene encodes CDR1 MDHEN and CDR2 SYDVKM. V dropped 2 bases and J dropped 4 bases, with 11 bases sitting between them. DNA for the CDR3: TGTGCCAGCAGTTTAAATCGTAGGGGCACTGAAGCTTTCTTT. Translation gives CASSLNRRGTEAFF.

The chain combines TRBV11-2 with TRBJ2-7; 8 nucleotides agree with TRBD1. Germline lookup yields CDR1 SGHAT and CDR2 FQNNGV. The CDR3 sequence is 16 residues long. The V and J ends lost 0 bases and 7 bases, in that order; junction bases with no gene match: 11. In nucleotides, the CDR3 is TGTGCCAGCAGCTTAGACCCCAGGCAGGGGGCTTGGGAGCAGTACTTC. This gives the protein CASSLDPRQGAWEQYF.

The chain has TRBV7-2 and TRBJ2-7; 8 bases match TRBD1. In germline, CDR1 is SGHTA, CDR2 FQGNSA. V gave up 3 bases and J gave up 2 bases; unmatched junction bases: 6. The CDR3 runs 15 residues. The CDR3 DNA follows: TGTGCCAGCAGCTTCTGGGGACAGGCCACCTACGAGCAGTACTTC. It codes for CASSFWGQATYEQYF.

The chain has TRBV14 and TRBJ2-3; a possible D gene is TRBD2 (5 bases). Trimming removed 4 bases from V and 3 bases from J, with 14 bases in between. CDR3 length: 15 amino acids. The germline CDR1 and CDR2 sequences are SGHDN and FVKESK. CDR3 residues: CASSRKGRRTDTQYF. Here the CDR3 DNA reads TGTGCCAGCAGCCGAAAGGGAAGGAGGACAGATACGCAGTATTTT.

The rearrangement joins TRBV4-3 to TRBJ1-1; 7 bases match TRBD1. The CDR3 is 15 residues long. V gave up 0 bases and J gave up 6 bases; unmatched junction bases: 7. The germline V gene has CDR1 LGHNA and CDR2 YSLEER. CDR3 sequence: CASSQDTSQGAEAFF. The DNA for the CDR3 is TGCGCCAGCAGCCAAGATACCTCCCAGGGGGCTGAAGCTTTCTTT.

This clone was counted a few times. V is TRBV7-9 and J is TRBJ1-2; 9 bases align to TRBD1. CDR3 length: 14 amino acids. From germline, CDR1 is SEHNR and CDR2 FQNEAQ (reference sequence). The V segment lost 3 bases and the J segment 4 bases; nucleotides outside the gene matches: 3. Written as DNA, the CDR3 is TGTGCCAGCAGCTTGAGGACAGGGGCCTATGGCTACACCTTC. Its translation: CASSLRTGAYGYTF.

This clone occurred once. The sample has other DNA sequences that encode this CDR3 too. The chain joins TRBV7-9 to TRBJ1-2; the match to TRBD1 covers 7 bases. The trim removed 5 bases at V and 2 bases at J, leaving 2 bases unmatched. The CDR3 covers 13 residues. The germline V gene has CDR1 SEHNR and CDR2 FQNEAQ (reference sequence). CDR3 region: CASSLGQNYGYTF. The CDR3, as DNA: TGTGCCAGCAGCCTGGGACAGAACTATGGCTACACCTTC.

CDR3 DNA sequence: TGTGCCAGCAGCCCAGTTGGGGGGTACACTGAAGCTTTCTTT. As protein: CASSPVGGYTEAFF. V usage is TRBV11-2 and J usage is TRBJ1-1, with a tentative D call TRBD1 (5 bases). The CDR3 has 14 amino acids. The germline gives CDR1 SGHAT, CDR2 FQNNGV. Trimming cost V 5 bases and J 3 bases, with 13 bases left between them. The complete variable domain, with remaining parts taken from reference TRBV11-2 and TRBJ1-1, reads EAGVAQSPRYKIIEKRQSVAFWCNPISGHATLYWYQQILGQGPKLLIQFQNNGVVDDSQLPKDRFSAERLKGVDSTLKIQPAKLEDSAVYLCASSPVGGYTEAFFGQGTRLTVV.

With respect to this clone: This specimen includes other DNA sequences encoding the same CDR3. This sequence joins TRBV11-2 and TRBJ1-1; no clear D. CDR1 and CDR2 from the germline V gene are SGHAT and FQNNGV. CDR3 length equals 13 residues. V lost 6 bases to trimming and J lost 0 bases, with 8 bases between them. The CDR3 sequence: CASRFHLNTEAFF. The CDR3 DNA reads TGTGCCAGCAGGTTTCACTTGAACACTGAAGCTTTCTTT.

The chain is built from TRBV6-5 and TRBJ2-3; D is unresolved. Between the trimmed V and J ends, which lost 2 bases and 1 base, there was a span of 7 bases. Germline values: CDR1 MNHEY, CDR2 SVGAGI. This CDR3 spans 14 amino acids. The CDR3 loop is CASSYGWRTDTQYF. In nucleotides, the CDR3 is TGTGCCAGCAGTTACGGATGGCGCACAGATACGCAGTATTTT.

This clone has more than one count but fewer than ten. The gene calls are TRBV15 and TRBJ1-2; 10 nucleotides match TRBD1. There are 15 residues in the CDR3. V was pared by 0 bases and J by 7 bases, with 5 bases of the junction left unmatched. From germline, CDR1 is LNHNV and CDR2 YYDKDF (reference sequence). The CDR3 region is CATSRDRTGGGGYTF. As DNA, the CDR3 is TGTGCCACCAGCAGAGATAGGACAGGGGGAGGTGGCTACACCTTC.

The genes are TRBV18 and TRBJ1-1, with D uncertain. In germline, CDR1 is KGHSH, CDR2 LQKENI. Trimming left V 5 bases short and J 0 bases short, with 7 bases between. The CDR3 extends over 13 amino acids. The CDR3 DNA reads as TGTGCCAGCTCATCTGACATGAACACTGAAGCTTTCTTT. Its protein product is CASSSDMNTEAFF.

V usage is TRBV15 and J usage is TRBJ2-7, with unresolved D. This CDR3 spans 15 amino acids. Germline V gene sequence: CDR1 LNHNV, CDR2 YYDKDF (reference sequence). Trimming cost V 2 bases and J 2 bases, with 13 bases left between them. The CDR3 DNA sequence: TGTGCCACCAGCAGACCCGTTGCGAGTACCTACGAGCAGTACTTC. Translation gives CATSRPVASTYEQYF. The variable domain in full, completed from reference TRBV15 and TRBJ2-7, reads DAMVIQNPRYQVTQFGKPVTLSCSQTLNHNVMYWYQQKSSQAPKLLFHYYDKDFNNEADTPDNFQSRRPNTSFCFLDIRSPGLGDTAMYLCATSRPVASTYEQYFGPGTRLTVT.

This chain joins TRBV5-1 and TRBJ2-7; D is perhaps TRBD1 (5 bases). Trimming removed 1 base at V and 2 bases at J, with 13 bases between. The CDR3 has 15 residues. Germline-derived CDR1 and CDR2 are SGHRS and YFSETQ. The CDR3 region is CASSLLDKGTYEQYF. CDR3 DNA sequence: TGCGCCAGCAGCTTGTTAGACAAGGGGACCTACGAGCAGTACTTC.

The chain employs TRBV7-2 and TRBJ2-2; D not resolved. V lost 7 bases and J 10 bases, leaving 19 bases between the germline ends. Germline CDR1 reads SGHTA; CDR2 reads FQGNSA. CDR3 size: 14 residues. The CDR3 region is CASTLVGSEKELFF. The DNA of the CDR3 is TGTGCCAGCACCCTAGTGGGGTCCGAAAAGGAGCTGTTTTTT.

V is TRBV20-1 and J is TRBJ1-1; D gene uncertain. Germline values: CDR1 DFQATT, CDR2 SNEGSKA (reference sequence). The CDR3 is 11 residues long. Trimming stripped 2 bases from V and 3 bases from J, with 4 bases between. This CDR3 is CSARWYTEAFF. The CDR3 DNA reads TGCAGTGCTAGATGGTACACTGAAGCTTTCTTT.

This chain joins TRBV27 and TRBJ1-1; D may be TRBD1 (6 bases). V lost 4 bases to trimming and J lost 8 bases, with 14 bases between them. The CDR3 sequence is 13 residues long. Germline-derived CDR1 and CDR2 are MNHEY and SMNVEV (reference sequence). CDR3 DNA: TGTGCCAGCAGTTGGGGGCTCTCGTCCGAAGCTTTCTTT. Translated, it gives CASSWGLSSEAFF.